The next 8 T cell receptor beta chains were all read from a single sample in a study of blood T cell repertoires in COVID-19. Sequenced by immunoSEQ multiplex PCR; TCRdb stores in-frame clones only, minus some. The table lists under 250,000 clones, about nine tenths of them singletons, with about 4% in the top ten. The source material was PBMCs or T cells enriched from blood (not recorded which). The receptors stem from a woman aged 25 to 39 with acute COVID-19.

The chain is built from TRBV6-6 and TRBJ1-5; 7 bases match TRBD1. Germline CDR1 reads MNHNY; CDR2 reads SVGAGI (reference sequence). The CDR3 is 14 residues long. The trim removed 6 bases at V and 4 bases at J, leaving 6 bases unmatched. The CDR3 spells CASSLGTENQPQHF. CDR3 coding DNA: TGTGCCAGCAGCCTGGGGACAGAGAATCAGCCCCAGCATTTT.

V usage is TRBV30 and J usage is TRBJ1-5, with 8 positions matching TRBD1. Trimming removed 6 bases from V and 2 bases from J; junction bases left unmatched: 3. Germline loops: CDR1 GTSNPN, CDR2 SVGIG (reference sequence). The CDR3 is 13 amino acids. The CDR3 reads CACTGQGNQPQHF. CDR3 coding DNA: TGTGCCTGCACGGGACAGGGCAATCAGCCCCAGCATTTT.

The chain carries TRBV2 and TRBJ2-1; 14 bases are shared with TRBD2. This CDR3 is built from 16 residues. Germline V lookup: CDR1 SNHLY, CDR2 FYNNEI. Losses at the gene ends were 4 bases for V and 2 bases for J; bases not matched to a gene: 1. CDR3 DNA: TGTGCCAGCAGTGGGACTAGCGGGGGGACCTACAATGAGCAGTTCTTC. It yields the protein CASSGTSGGTYNEQFF.

This clone was seen only a few times. V usage is TRBV2 and J usage is TRBJ1-6, with D tentatively TRBD1 (6 bases). CDR3 length: 14 amino acids. Trimming pared 7 bases from V and 7 bases from J, leaving 14 bases between. Germline CDR1 reads SNHLY; CDR2 reads FYNNEI. The CDR3 DNA is TGTGCCAGCAACTACAGGGACGTCAATTCACCCCTCCACTTT. This encodes CASNYRDVNSPLHF.

The V call is TRBV18, the J call TRBJ1-5, with TRBD1 as a possible D gene (6 bases). The CDR3 is made up of 13 amino acids. Trimming stripped 3 bases from V and 5 bases from J, with 8 bases between. Germline V gene sequence: CDR1 KGHSH, CDR2 LQKENI. The CDR3 DNA is TGTGCCAGCTCACCGGACAGCTATCAGCCCCAGCATTTT. It yields the protein CASSPDSYQPQHF. Full variable domain (rest looked up from reference TRBV18 and TRBJ1-5): NAGVMQNPRHLVRRRGQEARLRCSPMKGHSHVYWYRQLPEEGLKFMVYLQKENIIDESGMPKERFSAEFPKEGPSILRIQQVVRGDSAAYFCASSPDSYQPQHFGDGTRLSIL.

The chain couples TRBV28 to TRBJ2-7; 7 positions match TRBD1. Germline-derived CDR1 and CDR2 are MDHEN and SYDVKM. With V trimmed by 5 bases and J by 0 bases, 7 bases remained unmatched. This CDR3 is built from 15 residues. The CDR3 reads CASSQDRTISYEQYF. For the CDR3, the DNA is TGTGCCAGCAGTCAGGACAGGACAATCTCCTACGAGCAGTACTTC.

Ten or more counts support this clone. V is TRBV11-2 and J is TRBJ1-1; no reliable D call. CDR1 is SGHAT, CDR2 FQNNGV, per germline. CDR3 length: 15 amino acids. Trimming shortened V by 4 bases and J by 3 bases, and 15 bases separated the two germline ends. In nucleotides, the CDR3 is TGTGCCAGCAGCTCTATACCTCATTGGTACACTGAAGCTTTCTTT. The encoded protein is CASSSIPHWYTEAFF.

The rearrangement links TRBV7-2 to TRBJ2-1, with 8 bases lining up with TRBD2. V shed 5 bases and J 9 bases; nucleotides not matched to a gene: 12. CDR3 length: 15 amino acids. CDR1 and CDR2 from the germline V gene are SGHTA and FQGNSA. This CDR3 reads CASSALGGGPGEQFF. In DNA, the CDR3 is TGTGCCAGCAGCGCCCTCGGGGGGGGGCCCGGTGAGCAGTTCTTC.